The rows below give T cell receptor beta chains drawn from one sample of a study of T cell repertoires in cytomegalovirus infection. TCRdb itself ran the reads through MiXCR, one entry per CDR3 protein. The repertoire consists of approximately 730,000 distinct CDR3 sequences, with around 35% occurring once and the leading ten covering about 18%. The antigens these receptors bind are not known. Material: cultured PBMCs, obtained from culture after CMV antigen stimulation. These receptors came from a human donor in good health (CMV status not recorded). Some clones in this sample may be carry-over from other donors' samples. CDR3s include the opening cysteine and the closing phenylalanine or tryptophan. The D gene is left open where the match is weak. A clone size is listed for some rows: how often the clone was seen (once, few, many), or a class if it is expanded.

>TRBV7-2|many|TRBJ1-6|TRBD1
CASRTGTEALPLHF
TGTGCCAGCAGGACCGGGACAGAGGCCCTACCCCTCCACTTT
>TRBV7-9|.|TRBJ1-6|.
CASSLTPSGVYNSPLHF
TGTGCCAGCAGCTTAACCCCTTCCGGGGTTTATAATTCACCCCTCCACTTT
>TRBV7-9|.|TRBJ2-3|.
CASSFGRQQLDTQYF
TGTGCCAGCAGCTTTGGGAGACAGCAACTAGATACGCAGTATTTT
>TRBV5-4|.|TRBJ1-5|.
CASSRGPTGFTDQPQHF
TGTGCCAGCAGCCGAGGCCCGACAGGATTCACCGATCAGCCCCAGCATTTT
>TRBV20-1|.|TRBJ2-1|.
CSARAIGLYIGNEQFF
TGCAGTGCTAGAGCTATAGGGCTGTACATAGGGAATGAGCAGTTCTTC
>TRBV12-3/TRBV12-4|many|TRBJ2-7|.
CASSFPDYLRDEQYF
TGTGCCAGCAGTTTTCCGGACTACCTTAGGGACGAGCAGTACTTC
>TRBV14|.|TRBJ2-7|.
CASSQESYEQYF
TGTGCCAGCAGCCAAGAATCCTACGAGCAGTACTTC
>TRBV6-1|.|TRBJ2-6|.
CASSPMMGLSSGANVLTF
TGTGCCAGCAGTCCGATGATGGGTCTTTCTTCTGGGGCCAACGTCCTGACTTTC
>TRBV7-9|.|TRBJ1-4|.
CASSPTDPGPNEKLFF
TGTGCCAGCAGCCCGACAGATCCGGGGCCCAATGAAAAACTGTTTTTT
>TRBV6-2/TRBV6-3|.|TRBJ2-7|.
CASSERPTRRVEQYF
TGTGCCAGCAGTGAAAGACCGACCCGTAGGGTCGAGCAGTACTTC
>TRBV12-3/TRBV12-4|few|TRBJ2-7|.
CASSYHVGGAYEQYF
TGTGCCAGCAGTTACCACGTAGGGGGGGCCTACGAGCAGTACTTC
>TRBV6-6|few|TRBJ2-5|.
CASSPLGRRGQETQYF
TGTGCCAGCAGTCCACTCGGCCGACGGGGCCAAGAGACCCAGTACTTC
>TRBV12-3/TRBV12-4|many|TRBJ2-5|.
CASSFQGGETQYF
TGTGCCAGCAGCTTTCAGGGAGGAGAGACCCAGTACTTC
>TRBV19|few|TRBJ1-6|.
CASSARVWYSPLHF
TGTGCCAGTAGTGCCAGGGTCTGGTATTCACCCCTCCACTTT
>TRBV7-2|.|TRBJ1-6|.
CASSFMAGSYNSPLHF
TGTGCCAGCAGCTTCATGGCGGGCTCCTATAATTCACCCCTCCACTTT
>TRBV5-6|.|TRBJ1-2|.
CASSLLEYGYTF
TGTGCCAGCAGCTTGTTAGAGTATGGCTACACCTTC
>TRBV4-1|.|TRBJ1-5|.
CASSSRAGDLSNQPQHF
TGCGCCAGCAGCTCTCGAGCAGGGGACCTTAGCAATCAGCCCCAGCATTTT
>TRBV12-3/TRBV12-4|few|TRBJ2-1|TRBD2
CASRPWTSGKSSYNEQFF
TGTGCCAGCAGACCCTGGACTAGCGGGAAAAGCTCCTACAATGAGCAGTTCTTC
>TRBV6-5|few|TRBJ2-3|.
CASSRTLARTDTQYF
TGTGCCAGCAGCCGAACCCTAGCTCGCACAGATACGCAGTATTTT
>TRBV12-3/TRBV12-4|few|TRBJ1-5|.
CASGKGLSNQPQHF
TGTGCCAGCGGGAAAGGTCTTAGCAATCAGCCCCAGCATTTT
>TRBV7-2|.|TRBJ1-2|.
CASSPRTEVNYGYTF
TGTGCCAGCAGCCCTCGGACAGAAGTAAACTATGGCTACACCTTC
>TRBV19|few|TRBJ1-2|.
CASSIAQSNYGYTF
TGTGCCAGTAGTATAGCCCAGTCTAACTATGGCTACACCTTC
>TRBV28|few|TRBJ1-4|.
CASSLTDGRPKEKLFF
TGTGCCAGCAGTTTGACCGATGGTAGGCCCAAAGAAAAACTGTTTTTT
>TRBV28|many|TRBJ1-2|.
CASSLLGANYGYTF
TGTGCCAGCAGTTTATTAGGTGCTAACTATGGCTACACCTTC
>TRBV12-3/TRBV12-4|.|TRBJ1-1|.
CASIRDSNTEAFF
TGTGCCAGCATTAGGGACTCGAACACTGAAGCTTTCTTT
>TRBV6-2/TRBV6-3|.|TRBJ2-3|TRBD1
CASSRDRGGTDTQYF
TGTGCCAGCAGTCGTGACAGGGGTGGCACAGATACGCAGTATTTT
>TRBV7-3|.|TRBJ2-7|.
CASSFSGVPYEQYF
TGTGCCAGCAGCTTTAGTGGGGTCCCCTACGAGCAGTACTTC
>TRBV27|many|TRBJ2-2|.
CASSRGLNTGELFF
TGTGCCAGCAGCAGGGGATTGAACACCGGGGAGCTGTTTTTT
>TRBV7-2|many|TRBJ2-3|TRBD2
CASSLALLAGTQYF
TGTGCCAGCAGCTTAGCGCTCCTAGCGGGAACGCAGTATTTT
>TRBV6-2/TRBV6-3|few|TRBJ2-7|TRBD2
CASSSASGSREQYF
TGTGCCAGCAGCTCGGCTAGCGGGAGTCGCGAGCAGTACTTC
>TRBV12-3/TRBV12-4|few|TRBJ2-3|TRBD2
CASTADPSRGSTDTQYF
TGTGCCAGCACCGCGGATCCGTCGCGGGGGAGCACAGATACGCAGTATTTT
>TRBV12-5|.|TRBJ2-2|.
CASGLVRRRTGELFF
TGTGCTAGTGGTTTGGTACGCAGAAGAACCGGGGAGCTGTTTTTT
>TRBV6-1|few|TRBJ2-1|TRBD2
CASSSGVYNEQFF
TGTGCCAGCAGTAGCGGGGTTTACAATGAGCAGTTCTTC
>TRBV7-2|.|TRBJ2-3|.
CASSALTGVDADTQYF
TGTGCCAGCAGCGCCCTGACGGGAGTTGACGCAGATACGCAGTATTTT
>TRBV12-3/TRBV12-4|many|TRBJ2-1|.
CASSLAPGVGNEQFF
TGTGCCAGCAGTTTAGCCCCCGGGGTGGGGAATGAGCAGTTCTTC
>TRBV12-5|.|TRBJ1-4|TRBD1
CASGLEDRARNRLFF
TGTGCTAGTGGTTTGGAAGACAGGGCCCGTAATAGACTGTTTTTT
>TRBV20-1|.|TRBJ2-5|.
CSALPPDSQDTQYF
TGCAGTGCCCTTCCCCCGGACAGTCAAGATACCCAGTACTTC